Included here is one TCR beta chain sequence, with context. Antigen: not known. Only in-frame clones appear in the TCRdb table, and some are missing; sequencing was by immunoSEQ multiplex PCR. The repertoire holds approximately 480,000 clones, with 87% as singletons. V lost 5 bases and J 0 bases, leaving 14 bases between the germline ends. The CDR3 covers 16 residues. CDR1 and CDR2 from the germline V gene are MDHEN and SYDVKM. The sample is drawn from a study of Ad26.COV2.S vaccination and SARS-CoV-2 variants. Study-wide context: Intramuscular Ad26.COV2.S doses were given once or twice, 56 days apart. Study results and limitations: It was reported that spike-specific CD8+ and CD4+ T cell responses were substantially broad after vaccination.

The treatment: some 19 received Ad26.COV2.S at low or high dose, single or two shots; several received placebo; per-sample allocation not given. Sample collection was performed on day 63 after the first vaccine or placebo injection. An 18-55-year-old adult in Boston served as donor. The study used a vaccine consisting of an Ad26 vector that expressed Wuhan-strain SARS-CoV-2 spike. This sequence joins TRBV28 and TRBJ2-1; TRBD2 is a possible D gene (6 bases). This sequence was found in a person between 18 and 65 years old who received the Ad26.COV2.S COVID-19 vaccine or a placebo. Sequencing used peripheral blood, obtained in a trial of Ad26.COV2.S vaccine versus placebo. The CDR3 DNA is TGTGCCAGCAGTCAGATTGGCGGGACCTCCTACAATGAGCAGTTCTTC. Protein product: CASSQIGGTSYNEQFF.